This record concerns one T cell receptor beta chain sequence. No antigen is known for it. No much larger clone is present one base from it, and per-base qualities are unavailable. This sample is part of a study of cytomegalovirus exposure and HLA in healthy donors (TCRdb year 2017). Concerning the study at large: An earlier analysis of 587 of the donors reported approximately 280 Gb of sequence data and 95 million to 130 million unique TCR beta sequences obtained from some 200 million T cells. A later genetic analysis took genome-wide SNP genotypes for about 55% of the 666 donors and used that subset as a discovery cohort. An early release that covered 640 HLA-typed donors contained approximately 300 gigabases of sequencing data and 75 million to 100 million unique TCR sequences. Every repertoire in the discovery cohort had been generated on one and the same sequencing platform. Four to six DR-DQ haplotypes were handled as single units for association and clustering, since linkage in the cohort was strong. A separate validation cohort of over a hundred different subjects was used in addition to the roughly 700-subject first cohort. On average, approximately 250,000 unique TCR beta nucleotide sequences were sequenced per donor among a few hundred genotyped donors of the cohort, with about 19% of those sequences being non-productive. The T cell repertoires of 666 subjects were profiled by immunosequencing and related to cytomegalovirus serostatus. To study patterns of TCR occurrence, a later analysis re-analyzed previously published TCR beta repertoires from 700 or so donors and added high-resolution HLA genotyping. To decide whether each TCR beta V gene segment behaved as functional or pseudogenic, an earlier analysis of some 580 of the donors relied on high-throughput TCR beta sequencing. Typing coverage varied by locus: roughly 620-630 donors for A, B, C, DRB1 and DQB1; approximately 560 for DQA1; approximately 570 for DPA1; around 450 for DPB1. Donor age, sex, ethnicity and CMV serostatus were compiled alongside the repertoire data. The study aimed to test whether cataloging public T cell receptors could reveal signatures of past pathogen exposure. To predict cytomegalovirus infection status, the study combined high-throughput TCR immunosequencing, statistical association of individual TCRs with disease status, and machine learning. HLA typing covered class I and class II loci at four-digit resolution. Rather than drawing on any new phenotypic data, the later analysis identified candidate immune exposures from TCR beta sequences and the way those sequences occurred across donors. The genetic ancestry cluster associated with self-reported Caucasian donors included 65% to 90% of the roughly 390 genotyped donors. Beyond this particular receptor, the publication reports: A cluster of highly shared sequence variants was judged likely to represent a technical artifact of the sequencing pipeline. A later analysis found that most CMV-associated TCR beta chains appeared HLA-restricted, with HLA associations seemingly driven largely by CMV exposure. In a later analysis, TCR association rates were found to vary across HLA loci, with the most associated TCRs seen for DRB1 alleles and the fewest for HLA-C alleles. Because some donors lacked HLA typing at each locus, the association tests relied only on the typed subset. The only immune exposure information available for the cohort was CMV serostatus. In an earlier analysis of roughly 500 of the donors, most TCR beta V segments appeared in productive rearrangements about 90% or about 30% of the time, broadly matching IMGT annotations. A total of 164 TCR beta chains were listed by the study as associated with cytomegalovirus. Compared with the approximately 700-donor mean, donors in an Asian-associated ancestry cluster had fewer N-insertions in productive TCRs, according to a later genetic analysis. Presence/absence analyses assumed roughly uniform sequencing depth across donors, an assumption that may not hold. A later genetic analysis associated a missense DCLRE1C variant with V-gene and J-gene trimming of TCR beta chains, and an independent cohort replicated the association. In a later analysis, HLA-associated TCR beta chains were found to be more clonally expanded and to have lower generation probabilities than equally common non-associated chains. Several of the top co-occurrence clusters appeared to be linked to parvovirus B19, influenza, CMV and Epstein-Barr virus, according to a later analysis. When HLA alleles, especially DR and DQ, strongly co-occurred, attributing TCR associations to individual alleles was difficult. Linkage disequilibrium might explain the correlated functional status among segregating V segments, but an unknown experimental factor could not be ruled out. The authors suggested that the approach could potentially be generalized to other disease states and immunological phenotypes. While some public TCRs were present in many individuals, most TCR sequences turned up only very rarely across donors. A further reported finding was that TCR beta sequences accurately predicted the HLA-A and HLA-B alleles for most subjects in the first cohort. This cohort had only TCR beta chains sequenced, and the lack of alpha or paired-chain data limited which features could be detected. Around 16 rarely observed V segments, including chromosome 9 orphons, were excluded from the earlier analysis of approximately 500 of the donors because counts were too low. Specific HLA alleles were associated with 16,951 TCR beta sequences at a false discovery rate of 0.05 in a later analysis. In vitro tests confirmed that three of the cytomegalovirus-associated TCR beta chains recognize cytomegalovirus antigens. The classifier was reported to diagnose cytomegalovirus status with high specificity and sensitivity in both the original cohort and the validation cohort.

Library creation used the immunoSEQ multiplex PCR assay. For the multiplex PCR, a mixture combining 60 forward primers for TCR Vbeta segments and 13 reverse primers for TCR Jbeta segments was used. Amplification of the CDR3 region of rearranged TCR beta genes was performed with a multiplex PCR assay on genomic DNA. The Illumina HiSeq System was used to sequence the amplified TCR beta libraries as 87-base-pair reads. The study's processing was this. A later analysis counted some 74 million unique TCR beta chains across the roughly 700 repertoires, and 9.5 million to 11 million of these chains were shared by at least two donors. Raw reads were error-corrected and collapsed into unique sequences with a nearest-neighbor algorithm that merged closely related sequences to remove PCR and sequencing errors. CDR3 sequences were aligned to IMGT reference sequences to assign V, D and J gene segments. Each retained sequence needed at least a six-nucleotide match to both a V gene segment and a J gene segment. Rearrangements were classified as productive when the CDR3 lacked stop codons and remained in frame with V and J, and all other rearrangements were classified as non-productive. Following IMGT convention, CDR3 was defined as the stretch from the second conserved V-encoded cysteine up to the conserved J-encoded phenylalanine. The earlier analysis of roughly 590 of the donors excluded sequences that lacked an unambiguous match to a single V gene segment. In an earlier analysis of around 600 of the donors, V segments were called functional above 56.7% productive rearrangements and were called segregating when the between-donor standard deviation exceeded 5%. To diagnose cytomegalovirus status from the catalog of TCR beta chain sequences, a statistical classification framework was built. In a later analysis, V and J genes were assigned by comparing TCR nucleotide sequences against IMGT/GENE-DB human TR gene sequences. A later analysis assigned CDR3 sequences and most-parsimonious VDJ recombination scenarios with the TCRdist pipeline. In a later analysis, every TCR beta chain was defined by the combination of its CDR3 amino acid sequence and its V-gene family, and reads without a unique V-gene family were dropped. In a later analysis, 500 to 650 highly shared, low-generation-probability nucleotide sequences were removed to address suspected cross-contamination and a sequencing artifact. A later analysis calculated a clonal expansion index for each public chain from normalized within-repertoire ranks of inferred template counts. A later analysis computed generation probabilities with a VDJ recombination model fitted to out-of-frame rearrangements, and checked the results against IGoR. Hypergeometric tests were used in a later analysis to score TCR-TCR, TCR-HLA and TCR-CMV co-occurrence, with a repertoire-size bias correction applied to the TCR pairs. False discovery rates were estimated in a later analysis by permuting HLA or CMV assignments 20 times. In a later analysis, co-occurring TCRs were grouped using DBSCAN, with TCRdist sequence similarity added in when clustering inside HLA-allele-positive subsets. Repertoires with fewer than 30,000 or more than 120,000 public chains were left out of co-occurrence clustering, as were roughly five repertoires with anomalous nucleotide sharing. TCRdb carries this immuneACCESS record with in-frame sequences only. Its versions omit some clonotypes, under half of them owing to an unresolved V gene in the studies checked, with the rest unexplained. V and J calls and clone size are copied from that table; D and trimming were computed from the DNA. Across this sample there are under 150,000 clones, with 70% to 85% seen only once. About 2.3% of the sample belongs to the ten largest clones.

The cohort consisted of 600 to 750 healthy bone marrow donors. At the time of sampling, all cohort members were nominally healthy, though unrecorded immune exposures were likely present. The donor tested CMV seronegative and was one of the 352 seronegative cohort members. Each donor provided a peripheral blood sample, and peripheral blood mononuclear cells were used for TCR beta sequencing. Genomic DNA was extracted from the blood cell samples with the Qiagen DNeasy Blood Extraction Kit. The receptor was isolated from a male donor in good health and CMV-seronegative. The sequencing input was PBMCs.

The DNA is TGTGCCAGCAGTCTACTACTATCGGGAGGGCCGGGCGAGCAGTACTTC. This yields the protein CASSLLLSGGPGEQYF. The sequence joins TRBV27 to TRBJ2-7; 8 bases in the junction line up with TRBD2. CDR1 and CDR2 are read off the germline V gene (reference sequence) as MNHEY and SMNVEV. The CDR3 covers 16 residues, taking in both the cysteine and the phenylalanine. Solely the CDR3 DNA is kept, with 48 bases framed from the first base. Clipping removes 5 bases from V and 6 bases from J, with 15 as the unmatched junction base count.